The rows below give T cell receptor beta chains drawn from one sample of a study of T cells after posttransplantation cyclophosphamide. Sequencing used immunoSEQ multiplex PCR; TCRdb keeps in-frame clones, though not all of them. The sample shows several thousand clones, over 70% of them seen only once. The sample in question was PBMCs, obtained roughly 330 days after allogeneic stem cell transplant with calcineurin inhibitor and methotrexate. Receptors originate from a female patient aged 45-60 years who received an allogeneic stem cell transplant from an unrelated donor, was CMV-positive, and had acute and chronic GVHD. Some of the T cells may derive from the graft donor. CDR3s include the opening cysteine and the closing phenylalanine or tryptophan. Each record gives: V gene, clone size, D gene, J gene, CDR3 protein, CDR3 DNA. D genes are given only for firm matches. A row's size may be missing; if present it is once, few, many or a size class.

TRBV7-2	.	.	TRBJ1-1	CASSLDGSAYAFF	TGTGCCAGCAGCTTAGACGGGTCGGCGTACGCTTTCTTT
TRBV30	.	TRBD1	TRBJ1-4	CAWSLTRGPGEKLFF	TGTGCCTGGAGCCTGACTAGGGGGCCGGGGGAAAAACTGTTTTTT
TRBV29-1	.	TRBD2	TRBJ2-1	CSVGASGSNEQFF	TGCAGCGTTGGGGCTAGCGGGAGTAATGAGCAGTTCTTC
TRBV2	.	.	TRBJ1-1	CASSYRVNTEAFF	TGTGCCAGCAGTTATCGGGTCAACACTGAAGCTTTCTTT
TRBV6-1	.	TRBD1	TRBJ2-7	CASRGQGVYEQYF	TGTGCCAGCAGGGGACAGGGGGTCTACGAGCAGTACTTC
TRBV6-4	few	TRBD1	TRBJ1-2	CASSDGRGLGYTF	TGTGCCAGCAGTGACGGCAGGGGGCTAGGCTACACCTTC
TRBV18	.	TRBD1	TRBJ1-4	CASSPRTGGPEKLFF	TGTGCCAGCTCACCCCGGACAGGGGGACCTGAAAAACTGTTTTTT
TRBV5-1	.	.	TRBJ2-5	CASSLFTGQETQYF	TGCGCCAGCAGCTTATTTACAGGACAAGAGACCCAGTACTTC
TRBV6-5	once	.	TRBJ2-7	CASSGFREFYEQYF	TGTGCCAGCAGTGGTTTCCGCGAGTTCTACGAGCAGTACTTC
TRBV5-1	medium-sized	TRBD1	TRBJ2-7	CASSWSGQGREQYF	TGCGCCAGCAGCTGGTCGGGACAGGGACGCGAGCAGTACTTC
TRBV6-5	.	TRBD2	TRBJ2-5	CASSYSRLAGEETQYF	TGTGCCAGCAGTTACTCGAGACTAGCGGGGGAAGAGACCCAGTACTTC
TRBV29-1	.	.	TRBJ2-7	CSVGRGQYEQYF	TGCAGCGTTGGGAGGGGGCAATACGAGCAGTACTTC